This T cell receptor (beta chain) was observed in a study of CD8 T cells in Susac syndrome. Random hexamers were used to reverse transcribe an amount of roughly 0.5 to 1 ug RNA. TCRdb redid the calling of the immunoSEQ multiplex PCR reads with MiXCR, one entry per CDR3 protein. The sample lists fewer than 200,000 distinct CDR3 sequences, about 95% occurring once. V lost 2 bases to trimming and J lost 6 bases; unmatched junction nucleotides: 11. Germline loops: CDR1 LNHNV, CDR2 YYDKDF (reference sequence). The length of the CDR3 is 17 residues. Sequencing targeted TCR beta in T cells from blood (CD8+ and CD4+).

The V and J genes are TRBV15 and TRBJ2-1, with 9 nucleotides matching TRBD1. The sequencing sample was made of CD8+ T cells from PBMCs. This receptor was identified in a human donor with multiple sclerosis. Here the CDR3 reads CATSRPEPGQGVNEQFF. The CDR3 DNA sequence: TGTGCCACCAGCAGACCGGAACCGGGACAGGGTGTCAATGAGCAGTTCTTC.